The present TCR beta chain was sequenced within a study of cytomegalovirus exposure and HLA in healthy donors. Study-wide points: A later look showed TCR association rates differing by HLA locus, highest for DRB1 and lowest for HLA-C.

V was trimmed by 3 bases and J by 2 bases, leaving 14 bases between them. There are 15 residues in the CDR3. The germline CDR1 and CDR2 sequences are MDHEN and SYDVKM. Notes on this clone: Antigen unknown.

PCR involved 60 Vbeta and 13 Jbeta primers. The protocol was immunoSEQ multiplex PCR, while the TCRdb copy is restricted to in-frame clones and leaves out a portion. Of over 150,000 clones listed, approximately 85% are singletons. Sample: PBMCs. The sequence was collected from a man aged 50-59 years in good health and CMV-seropositive. The rearrangement links TRBV28 to TRBJ2-7; D is possibly TRBD2 (7 bases). CDR3 nucleotides: TGTGCCAGCAGTTTGGGGGGGGCTGGAGCCTACGAGCAGTACTTC. Protein sequence: CASSLGGAGAYEQYF.